This T cell receptor (beta chain) was retrieved from a study of shared clonotypes between healthy human individuals. Germline lookup yields CDR1 MDHEN and CDR2 SYDVKM. V was shortened by 1 base and J by 5 bases, with 15 bases between the two germline ends. The CDR3 has 15 residues. TCRdb's copy holds only in-frame clones and misses some; the assay was immunoSEQ multiplex PCR. The sample lists over 2 million clones; 85% to 95% were seen once. What was sequenced was naive CD4+ T cells from PBMCs. As for subset: CD45RA+ positively selected. The sequence was collected from a young man in good health. Some clones in this sample may be carry-over from other donors' samples. This chain links TRBV28 with TRBJ2-7, with a weak D call TRBD2 (6 bases). The DNA for the CDR3 is TGTGCCAGCAGTTTATTAGCGGTCCCCCTTGACGAGCAGTACTTC. This encodes CASSLLAVPLDEQYF.